The sequence of this T cell receptor beta chain was determined in a study of blood T cell repertoires in COVID-19. The overall study: The samples span acute and convalescent COVID-19 from the United States, Italy and Spain. From T cells, B-cell-depleted T cells, or PBMCs came the material, which was cDNA or gDNA.

This CDR3 has 16 amino acids. Trimming shortened V by 1 base and J by 4 bases, and 14 bases separated the two germline ends. The germline V gene encodes CDR1 MGHRA and CDR2 YSYEKL. In the source study's methods: Cell counts per sample came from amplifying reference gene primers. Profiled with immunoSEQ multiplex PCR; TCRdb holds only in-frame clones, not every one. That table is the source of V, J and clone size, and D and trimming were worked out from the DNA. The table lists more than 100,000 clones, less than 75% of them singletons, with more than 0.75% in the top ten. The specimen sequenced was peripheral blood. The TCR sequence derives from a human donor with acute or convalescent COVID-19. The donor label of this sample is uncertain. The chain links TRBV4-1 to TRBJ2-1, with D perhaps matching TRBD2 (6 bases). CDR3 nucleotide sequence: TGCGCCAGCAGCCAAGGTCCGGGACTCGAATACAATGAGCAGTTCTTC. Protein product: CASSQGPGLEYNEQFF.